This paragraph covers one T cell receptor (beta chain) sequence. What it binds is unknown. Data came from immunoSEQ multiplex PCR; TCRdb stores just in-frame clones and leaves some out. This sample yields about 180,000 clones, of which 86% are seen a single time; about 2.5% belongs to the top ten. The validation cohort, a group of more than 100 subjects, included the donors and was separate from the approximately 660-subject first cohort. This specimen belongs to a study of cytomegalovirus exposure and HLA in healthy donors. Study-wide results and caveats: The classifier reportedly diagnosed cytomegalovirus status with high sensitivity and specificity.

This clonotype was obtained from a young man in good health and CMV-seropositive. The sequenced material came from PBMCs.

For the CDR3, the DNA is TGTGCCAGCTCGCCGGGGGAGACCCAGTACTTC. It translates to CASSPGETQYF. The chain employs TRBV18 and TRBJ2-5; D is perhaps TRBD2 (5 bases). Germline V lookup: CDR1 KGHSH, CDR2 LQKENI. The germline V and J ends were trimmed by 6 bases and 5 bases, with 7 bases remaining between them. There are 11 residues in the CDR3.